Following are 22 T cell receptor beta chains from one sample sequenced in a study of blood T cell repertoires in COVID-19. Clones were sequenced by immunoSEQ multiplex PCR, and TCRdb holds only the in-frame ones, with some missing. The sample holds 150,000 to 200,000 clones; roughly 87% are singletons and the top ten take under 3%. Sequenced sample: PBMCs or T cells enriched from blood (not recorded which). These receptor sequences come from a woman aged 35 to 49 with acute COVID-19.

The rearrangement links TRBV21-1 to TRBJ1-1. TRBV21-1 represents a pseudogene. This CDR3 contains 14 residues. The CDR3 sequence is CASSKEGGDTEAFF. Written as DNA, the CDR3 is TGTGCCAGCAGCAAAGAAGGAGGGGACACTGAAGCTTTCTTT.

The gene calls are TRBV19 and TRBJ1-2; 7 positions match TRBD1. The CDR3 loop spans 14 amino acids. After removal of 4 bases from V and 3 bases from J, the junction contained 5 bases not matched to a gene. Per the germline V gene, CDR1 is LNHDA and CDR2 is SQIVND (reference sequence). CDR3 sequence: CASSTDRAHYGYTF. The CDR3 DNA reads TGTGCCAGTAGTACTGACAGGGCCCACTATGGCTACACCTTC.

The chain couples TRBV2 to TRBJ2-1; 14 bases agree with TRBD2. The V segment lost 4 bases and the J segment 7 bases; nucleotides outside the gene matches: 3. CDR3 length: 15 amino acids. Germline CDR1 is SNHLY and CDR2 is FYNNEI. The CDR3 region has the DNA TGTGCCAGCAGTGGCGGGACTAGCGGGAGTAATGAGCAGTTCTTC. The encoded protein is CASSGGTSGSNEQFF.

This rearrangement joins TRBV7-2 to TRBJ1-2; D is perhaps TRBD1 (6 bases). Germline assignment: CDR1 SGHTA and CDR2 FQGNSA. CDR3 length: 13 residues. Trimming shortened V by 2 bases and J by 4 bases, and 8 bases separated the two germline ends. The CDR3 DNA is TGTGCCAGCAGCTTAACAGGGATCTATGGCTACACCTTC. Its translation: CASSLTGIYGYTF.

The chain joins TRBV5-4 to TRBJ2-2, with D possibly TRBD1 on 5 matching bases. Germline CDR1 reads SGHNT; CDR2 reads YYREEE (reference sequence). V lost 4 bases, J lost 2 bases, and 9 bases lay in between. The CDR3 totals 14 residues. This CDR3 reads CASSRDSNTGELFF. The CDR3 DNA is TGTGCCAGCAGCCGCGACAGTAACACCGGGGAGCTGTTTTTT.

This chain joins TRBV19 and TRBJ2-7; D may be TRBD1 (7 bases). The V end lost 4 bases, the J end lost 2 bases, and 18 bases lay between the germline ends. The CDR3 covers 16 residues. CDR1 is LNHDA and CDR2 is SQIVND in the germline V gene (reference sequence). The DNA of the CDR3 is TGTGCCAGTAGTACCGGACCGGACAGGAGGGCCTACGAGCAGTACTTC. Protein: CASSTGPDRRAYEQYF.

The rearrangement joins TRBV2 to TRBJ2-5; no clear D gene. The ends were cut back, 7 bases at V and 2 bases at J, with 14 bases in the middle. Germline V gene data show CDR1 as SNHLY and CDR2 as FYNNEI. The CDR3 is 14 amino acids. In DNA form, the CDR3 reads TGTGCCAGCAAGTTTTCGGCAGGACAAGAGACCCAGTACTTC. Translated: CASKFSAGQETQYF.

The chain joins TRBV5-5 to TRBJ2-3; 7 bases align to TRBD1. This CDR3 is 16 amino acids long. Germline lookup yields CDR1 SGHKS and CDR2 YYEKEE (reference sequence). Unmatched junction bases numbered 4, after V lost 0 bases and J lost 0 bases. The CDR3 DNA reads TGTGCCAGCAGCTTGGGGGACAGTTTCAGCACAGATACGCAGTATTTT. Translation: CASSLGDSFSTDTQYF. The complete variable domain, with remaining parts taken from reference TRBV5-5 and TRBJ2-3, reads DAGVTQSPTHLIKTRGQQVTLRCSPISGHKSVSWYQQVLGQGPQFIFQYYEKEERGRGNFPDRFSARQFPNYSSELNVNALLLGDSALYLCASSLGDSFSTDTQYFGPGTRLTVL.

The chain is built from TRBV15 and TRBJ1-2; D is perhaps TRBD1 (6 bases). Germline CDR1 reads LNHNV; CDR2 reads YYDKDF (reference sequence). The CDR3 has 15 residues. Trimming removed 0 bases from V and 4 bases from J, with 12 bases in between. The CDR3 region has the DNA TGTGCCACCAGCAGAGACGTGGGACACATCTATGGCTACACCTTC. This sequence encodes CATSRDVGHIYGYTF.

This clone was observed a single time. The rearrangement links TRBV28 to TRBJ2-7; 13 bases map to TRBD2. V lost 5 bases to trimming and J lost 7 bases; unmatched junction nucleotides: 17. Looked up from germline, CDR1 is MDHEN and CDR2 is SYDVKM. The CDR3 is made up of 18 amino acids. CDR3 in DNA: TGTGCCAGCAGTCTCGGGACTAGCGGGGTCCAGGGGGCTGGGGAGCAGTACTTC. Translation: CASSLGTSGVQGAGEQYF.

This chain connects TRBV4-1 to TRBJ2-1, with D possibly TRBD2 on 6 matching bases. Germline lookup yields CDR1 MGHRA and CDR2 YSYEKL. The CDR3 runs 14 residues. V was clipped by 2 bases and J by 10 bases, with 15 bases between them. CDR3 nucleotides: TGCGCCAGCAGCCAAACTATAGCGCGGGGCGAGCAGTTCTTC. Its translation: CASSQTIARGEQFF.

V usage is TRBV5-6 and J usage is TRBJ2-7; D ambiguous. The CDR3 has 15 residues. CDR1 is SGHDT, CDR2 YYEEEE, per germline. Trimming removed 2 bases at V and 2 bases at J, with 14 bases between. The CDR3 loop reads CASSFIIGGTYEQYF. The CDR3 DNA reads as TGTGCCAGCAGCTTTATAATAGGCGGAACCTACGAGCAGTACTTC. Looking up the rest from reference TRBV5-6 and TRBJ2-7 gives the full variable domain: DAGVTQSPTHLIKTRGQQVTLRCSPKSGHDTVSWYQQALGQGPQFIFQYYEEEERQRGNFPDRFSGHQFPNYSSELNVNALLLGDSALYLCASSFIIGGTYEQYFGPGTRLTVT.

The rearrangement joins TRBV6-5 to TRBJ2-7; maybe TRBD2 (5 bases). CDR1 is MNHEY and CDR2 is SVGAGI in the germline V gene. Trimming took 8 bases from V and 5 from J, leaving 13 bases between them. The CDR3 loop spans 12 amino acids. CDR3 DNA sequence: TGTGCCAGCCTTGGTGCCGGGAACGAGCAGTACTTC. It codes for CASLGAGNEQYF.

The rearrangement links TRBV7-2 to TRBJ2-5, with TRBD1 matching over 12 bases. The V gene's germline CDR1 is SGHTA and CDR2 FQGNSA. The junction had 8 bases not matched to a gene; V was cut back by 5 bases and J by 4 bases. The CDR3 runs 16 residues. The CDR3 is CASSPTGTGGSETQYF. The CDR3 nucleotides are TGTGCCAGCAGCCCTACCGGGACAGGGGGCTCAGAGACCCAGTACTTC.

This sequence joins TRBV11-2 and TRBJ1-3; no clear D. This CDR3 has 12 amino acids. V dropped 5 bases and J dropped 8 bases, with 10 bases sitting between them. Germline CDR1 SGHAT, CDR2 FQNNGV. The CDR3 DNA sequence: TGTGCCAGCAGCGCTGGACTGTACACCATATATTTT. It is translated as CASSAGLYTIYF.

With respect to this clone: The sample holds other DNA sequences that translate to the same CDR3. CDR3 residues: CASSDRGNTEAFF. The DNA of the CDR3 is TGTGCCAGCAGTGACAGGGGGAACACTGAAGCTTTCTTT. This chain joins TRBV2 and TRBJ1-1; tentatively, D is TRBD1 (6 bases). The CDR3 consists of 13 residues. Germline V gene lookup returns CDR1 SNHLY and CDR2 FYNNEI. The V and J ends lost 3 bases and 1 base respectively, with 6 bases between them.

In DNA form, the CDR3 reads TGCAGCGTTGAATGGGCCTGGGTAGCGGGAGACCCGAGCTCCTACAATGAGCAGTTCTTC. The encoded protein is CSVEWAWVAGDPSSYNEQFF. The V gene is TRBV29-1, the J gene TRBJ2-1; 9 nucleotides align to TRBD2. V dropped 2 bases and J dropped 0; count of bases not matched to a gene: 17. The CDR3 length is 20 residues. Looked up from germline, CDR1 is SQVTM and CDR2 is ANQGSEA.

The chain carries TRBV7-6 and TRBJ2-3; 8 positions match TRBD2. CDR3 length equals 16 residues. J gave up 3 bases and V 1 base, and 6 bases lay outside the gene matches. Looked up from germline, CDR1 is SGHVS and CDR2 is FNYEAQ. CDR3 sequence (DNA): TGTGCCAGCAGCTTAGTGGGCGGGGGGCCGACAGATACGCAGTATTTT. Protein sequence: CASSLVGGGPTDTQYF.

J is TRBJ2-5 and V is TRBV10-3; the match to TRBD2 covers 8 bases. With 0 bases clipped from V and 7 bases from J, the junction kept 4 bases outside the gene matches. Germline V gene lookup returns CDR1 ENHRY and CDR2 SYGVKD. The CDR3 loop spans 14 amino acids. The chain's CDR3 is CAISESAGVATQYF. The CDR3 region has the DNA TGTGCCATCAGTGAGTCAGCGGGAGTGGCGACCCAGTACTTC.

The V call is TRBV18, the J call TRBJ2-2; 10 bases align to TRBD2. This CDR3 has 17 residues. The V and J ends lost 0 bases and 5 bases, in that order; junction bases with no gene match: 6. The germline gives CDR1 KGHSH, CDR2 LQKENI. CDR3: CASSPPILAGDTGELFF. The CDR3 DNA is TGTGCCAGCTCACCACCGATCCTAGCGGGAGATACCGGGGAGCTGTTTTTT. Based on the CDR3 plus reference TRBV18 and TRBJ2-2, the full variable domain is NAGVMQNPRHLVRRRGQEARLRCSPMKGHSHVYWYRQLPEEGLKFMVYLQKENIIDESGMPKERFSAEFPKEGPSILRIQQVVRGDSAAYFCASSPPILAGDTGELFFGEGSRLTVL.

The V gene is TRBV4-2, the J gene TRBJ2-2; 9 bases fit TRBD2. Germline assignment: CDR1 LGHNA and CDR2 YNFKEQ. V lost 4 bases and J lost 6; bases outside the gene matches: 6. This CDR3 comprises 15 residues. CDR3 bases: TGTGCCAGCAGCCCCCCAGCGGGAGGAGCCGGGGAGCTGTTTTTT. Its translation: CASSPPAGGAGELFF.

The chain is built from TRBV4-3 and TRBJ2-7, with 8 bases matching TRBD2. The ends lost 1 base at V and 1 base at J; junction bases unmatched: 12. The CDR3 length is 18 residues. Germline lookup yields CDR1 LGHNA and CDR2 YSLEER. The CDR3 DNA reads TGCGCCAGCAGCCAAGGAGTCCTGCTAGCGGGCTCTTCCTACGAGCAGTACTTC. Translating gives CASSQGVLLAGSSYEQYF.